This record covers a single TCR beta chain. The target antigen is unknown. Assay used: immunoSEQ multiplex PCR; TCRdb lists only in-frame clones, some missing. The profile shows about 62,000 clones, 70% to 80% of them singletons. This sample was included in a study of siplizumab effects on memory and regulatory T cells. Overall study results and limits: Proliferating siplizumab-culture Treg suppressive function went unconfirmed. A major contribution to the alloresponse seemed to be made by naive T cells, which seemed more diverse than memory cells. Alloreactive clones mapping to unstimulated subsets formed only a minor fraction.

V was pared by 4 bases and J by 4 bases, with 9 bases of the junction left unmatched. The CDR3 runs to 14 residues. In germline, CDR1 is SQVTM, CDR2 ANQGSEA. V is TRBV29-1 and J is TRBJ1-2; 7 bases match TRBD1. Sequenced: memory CD4+ T cells sorted from blood. This clonotype originated in a human donor in good health. Here the CDR3 DNA reads TGCAGCGTTGTCGGCAGGGGGATTAGCTATGGCTACACCTTC. Protein sequence: CSVVGRGISYGYTF.